These 12 T cell receptor beta chains were sequenced from one sample in a study of beta chain features in type 1 diabetes. Sequencing targeted expressed TCRB transcripts, as all isolated RNA had been reverse transcribed. Assay: immunoSEQ multiplex PCR; the TCRdb copy retains only in-frame clones and omits some. The sample lists hundreds of thousands of clones, around a sixth occurring once. Sample: naive CD4+ T cells from blood. The receptors were gathered from a man aged 18-30 years in good health.

This clone turned up a few times. The chain is built from TRBV29-1 and TRBJ2-5; the D call may be TRBD1 or TRBD2 (6 bases each). The germline V gene has CDR1 SQVTM and CDR2 ANQGSEA. The CDR3 runs to 15 residues. Trimming left V 4 bases short and J 3 bases short, with 18 bases between. The CDR3 region is CSVAGAGTSKETQYF. The CDR3 DNA follows: TGCAGCGTTGCGGGGGCCGGGACTTCAAAAGAGACCCAGTACTTC.

The V and J genes are TRBV15 and TRBJ1-1; a possible D gene is TRBD1 (5 bases). The CDR3 runs 14 residues. Trimming pared 3 bases from V and 10 bases from J, leaving 18 bases between. The germline CDR1 and CDR2 sequences are LNHNV and YYDKDF (reference sequence). The DNA for the CDR3 is TGTGCCACCAGCAGGGACACCCAAAACGGCATAGCTTTCTTT. Its translation: CATSRDTQNGIAFF.

This clone was observed a few times. V is TRBV6-5 and J is TRBJ2-5, with D possibly matching TRBD1 (5 bases). Deletions cut 6 bases from V and 0 bases from J, with 8 bases between. CDR1 is MNHEY and CDR2 is SVGAGI in the germline V gene. The CDR3 length is 13 residues. Written as DNA, the CDR3 is TGTGCCAGCAGCAACAGGTACCAAGAGACCCAGTACTTC. It specifies CASSNRYQETQYF.

This clone turned up a few times. The chain links TRBV27 to TRBJ2-7; 7 nucleotides match TRBD2. Germline-derived CDR1 and CDR2 are MNHEY and SMNVEV (reference sequence). After removal of 8 bases from V and 3 bases from J, the junction contained 10 bases not matched to a gene. The CDR3 loop spans 14 amino acids. In DNA form, the CDR3 reads TGTGCCAGCGGTCTCGGGCGGGAGAGCTACGAGCAGTACTTC. This gives the protein CASGLGRESYEQYF.

This clone was found a few times. The V call is TRBV9, the J call TRBJ2-3; the D call may be TRBD1 or TRBD2 (5 bases each). This CDR3 contains 14 residues. Germline CDR1 SGDLS, CDR2 YYNGEE. Trimming took 7 bases from V and 4 from J, leaving 16 bases between them. The CDR3 is CASGDPIGADTQYF. The CDR3 DNA follows: TGTGCCAGCGGGGACCCGATAGGGGCAGATACGCAGTATTTT.

This clone was recorded at least ten times. The chain uses TRBV10-3 and TRBJ2-3; 9 bases map to TRBD2. V shed 6 bases and J 6 bases; nucleotides not matched to a gene: 4. The germline V gene has CDR1 ENHRY and CDR2 SYGVKD. This CDR3 is 13 amino acids long. CDR3 coding DNA: TGTGCCATCAGAGGCGGGGGGGCCGATACGCAGTATTTT. Protein: CAIRGGGADTQYF.

This sequence joins TRBV5-6 and TRBJ2-2; D not resolved. CDR3 length equals 16 residues. Germline V gene data show CDR1 as SGHDT and CDR2 as YYEEEE. Deletions cut 1 base from V and 0 bases from J, with 10 bases between. The CDR3 sequence is CASSLLGSPNTGELFF. CDR3 DNA: TGTGCCAGCAGCTTGTTGGGCAGCCCGAACACCGGGGAGCTGTTTTTT.

The genes are TRBV7-9 and TRBJ2-4; the match to TRBD1 covers 10 bases. The CDR3 extends over 18 amino acids. Trimming removed 4 bases from V and 0 bases from J; junction bases left unmatched: 9. Germline V gives CDR1 SEHNR, CDR2 FQNEAQ (reference sequence). The CDR3 DNA reads as TGTGCCAGCAGCTACGGGACAGGGGTCTCGGTAGCCAAAAACATTCAGTACTTC. Its translation is CASSYGTGVSVAKNIQYF.

This rearrangement joins TRBV19 to TRBJ1-1; D is unresolved. Trimming took off 7 bases at V and 0 bases at J, with 21 bases between the two ends. CDR3 length: 17 amino acids. The germline CDR1 and CDR2 sequences are LNHDA and SQIVND (reference sequence). Here the CDR3 reads CASKDLFWRRVNTEAFF. CDR3 nucleotides: TGTGCCAGTAAGGACCTTTTTTGGCGAAGGGTGAACACTGAAGCTTTCTTT.

The rearrangement links TRBV5-1 to TRBJ2-1, with no clear D. The V gene lost 0 bases and the J gene lost 6 bases, with 7 bases spanning the gap. Germline CDR1 is SGHRS and CDR2 is YFSETQ. The CDR3 runs to 13 residues. The CDR3 spells CASSLVQLNEQFF. The CDR3 DNA follows: TGCGCCAGCAGCTTGGTTCAGCTCAATGAGCAGTTCTTC. Based on the CDR3 plus reference TRBV5-1 and TRBJ2-1, the full variable domain is KAGVTQTPRYLIKTRGQQVTLSCSPISGHRSVSWYQQTPGQGLQFLFEYFSETQRNKGNFPGRFSGRQFSNSRSEMNVSTLELGDSALYLCASSLVQLNEQFFGPGTRLTVL.

The sample holds a few counts of this clone. J is TRBJ1-1 and V is TRBV7-9; 7 nucleotides line up with TRBD1. The junction had 10 bases not matched to a gene; V was cut back by 2 bases and J by 10 bases. Per germline, CDR1 SEHNR and CDR2 FQNEAQ (reference sequence). The CDR3 has 14 residues. The CDR3 region has the DNA TGTGCCAGCAGCTTACCGGGGACAGCCGGCGCAGCTTTCTTT. It yields the protein CASSLPGTAGAAFF.

This clone was recorded a few times. The genes are TRBV5-6 and TRBJ2-5; D is uncertain. Per germline, CDR1 SGHDT and CDR2 YYEEEE. V gave up 4 bases and J gave up 4 bases, with 5 bases separating them. This CDR3 contains 11 residues. DNA for the CDR3: TGTGCCAGCAGCATCAGAGAGACCCAGTACTTC. It codes for CASSIRETQYF. The full variable domain, rest sourced from reference TRBV5-6 and TRBJ2-5, is DAGVTQSPTHLIKTRGQQVTLRCSPKSGHDTVSWYQQALGQGPQFIFQYYEEEERQRGNFPDRFSGHQFPNYSSELNVNALLLGDSALYLCASSIRETQYFGPGTRLLVL.